Listed here are 5 T cell receptor beta chains from one sample, sequenced in a study of blood T cell repertoires in COVID-19. Here immunoSEQ multiplex PCR was the method, and the copy in TCRdb shows in-frame clones only, minus some. The sample holds more than 250,000 clones, around nine tenths seen once. The sequencing input was PBMCs or T cells enriched from blood (not recorded which). The source is a woman aged 40 to 50 who had recovered from COVID-19.

The V and J genes are TRBV20-1 and TRBJ2-3; 13 nucleotides agree with TRBD2. Trimming removed 3 bases from V and 2 bases from J; junction bases left unmatched: 17. CDR3 length: 20 residues. In germline, CDR1 is DFQATT, CDR2 SNEGSKA (reference sequence). Here the CDR3 DNA reads TGCAGTGCTAGTGGGTTTGGACTAGCGGGAGATGGTGGGGCCACAGATACGCAGTATTTT. Residues: CSASGFGLAGDGGATDTQYF.

The chain carries TRBV28 and TRBJ2-5; 10 nucleotides agree with TRBD2. Germline V gives CDR1 MDHEN, CDR2 SYDVKM. Trimming removed 6 bases from V and 9 bases from J; junction bases left unmatched: 19. The length of the CDR3 is 17 residues. CDR3 in DNA: TGTGCCAGCAGCCGCGGGGAGGGACTAGCGCGACTCGGGGCCCAGTACTTC. Its protein is CASSRGEGLARLGAQYF.

The chain carries TRBV19 and TRBJ1-1; a weak D match, TRBD1 (6 bases). CDR1 and CDR2 from the germline V gene are LNHDA and SQIVND (reference sequence). V was clipped by 7 bases and J by 0 bases, with 12 bases between them. CDR3 size: 14 residues. The DNA for the CDR3 is TGTGCCAGTATGGGGGGGACACTGAACACTGAAGCTTTCTTT. Translated, it gives CASMGGTLNTEAFF.

This clone came up a few times. The chain combines TRBV5-4 with TRBJ2-2; D not certain. The ends were cut back, 7 bases at V and 1 base at J, with 17 bases in the middle. CDR1 and CDR2 (germline): SGHNT, YYREEE (reference sequence). The CDR3 is made up of 16 amino acids. For the CDR3, the DNA is TGTGCCAGCGCCCCTAGTTTGCGAGTGAACACCGGGGAGCTGTTTTTT. Translation gives CASAPSLRVNTGELFF.

This clone has more than one count but fewer than ten. The genes are TRBV14 and TRBJ2-3; perhaps TRBD2 as D (6 bases). Per germline, CDR1 SGHDN and CDR2 FVKESK. V was pared by 4 bases and J by 4 bases, with 21 bases between. The CDR3 contains 17 residues. The CDR3 nucleotides read TGTGCCAGCAGCCGAAACCTGGACGGGAGAGGGGCAGATACGCAGTATTTT. It yields the protein CASSRNLDGRGADTQYF.